The entry that follows covers one T cell receptor beta chain sequence. No cognate antigen has been identified for it. The input lacks base qualities; no much larger clone sits a single base away. The germline V gene supplies CDR1 SGHAT and CDR2 FQNNGV. Reading from cysteine to phenylalanine, the CDR3 counts 17 amino acids. The read is trimmed to its CDR3 DNA, 51 bases read in frame from base 1. Deletion took 5 bases off V and 2 bases off J, with a span of 21 bases between the germline ends. The cohort consisted of 670 or so healthy bone marrow donors. At the time of sampling, every cohort member was nominally healthy, though immune exposures that went unrecorded were likely present. The donor tested CMV seronegative, placing the donor among the 350 to 400 seronegative members of the cohort. A peripheral blood sample was provided by each donor, and peripheral blood mononuclear cells were used for TCR beta sequencing. The Qiagen DNeasy Blood Extraction Kit was used to extract genomic DNA from the blood cell samples.

The data were taken from a study of cytomegalovirus exposure and HLA in healthy donors listed by TCRdb under 2017. Notes on the research overall: An earlier analysis of roughly 500 of the donors reported more than 250 Gb of sequence data and 117 million unique TCR beta sequences from 150 million to 200 million T cells. About 330 gigabases of sequencing data and 70 million to 95 million unique TCR sequences made up an early release that covered 500 to 650 HLA-typed donors. The genetic ancestry cluster associated with self-reported Caucasian donors included about four fifths of the 300 to 400 genotyped donors. The study was designed to test whether signatures of past pathogen exposure could be identified by cataloging public T cell receptors. The study profiled the T cell repertoires of 500 to 800 subjects by immunosequencing and related them to cytomegalovirus serostatus. A separate validation cohort of 90 to 150 different subjects was used in addition to the approximately 610-subject first cohort. High-throughput TCR immunosequencing, statistical association of individual TCRs with disease status, and machine learning were combined to predict cytomegalovirus infection status. A later analysis re-examined previously published TCR beta repertoires from roughly 720 donors and added high-resolution HLA genotyping to investigate patterns of TCR occurrence. Rather than using new phenotypic data, the later analysis identified candidate immune exposures from TCR beta sequences and from how often those sequences occurred across donors. An earlier analysis of several hundred of the donors used high-throughput TCR beta sequencing to judge whether each TCR beta V gene segment behaved as functional or pseudogenic. Alongside the repertoire data, information on donor age, sex, ethnicity and CMV serostatus was compiled. Genome-wide SNP genotypes for about 60% of the roughly 670 donors were used in a later genetic analysis, which treated that subset as a discovery cohort. All discovery cohort repertoires had been generated on a single sequencing platform. HLA typing included class I and class II loci at four-digit resolution. The number of typed donors differed by locus: about 629-640 for A, B, C, DRB1 and DQB1; approximately 530 for DQA1; around 610 for DPA1; and roughly 470 for DPB1. Five DR-DQ haplotypes were treated as single units for association and clustering because of strong linkage in the cohort. Among roughly 370 genotyped donors of the cohort, an average of approximately 230,000 unique TCR beta nucleotide sequences were sequenced per donor, 15% to 20% of them non-productive. Beyond this particular receptor, the publication reports: CMV serostatus was the only immune exposure information available for the cohort. While some public TCRs were present in many individuals, most TCR sequences turned up only very rarely across donors. The classifier was reported to diagnose cytomegalovirus status with high specificity and sensitivity in both the original cohort and the validation cohort. Specific HLA alleles were associated with around 18,000 TCR beta sequences at a false discovery rate of 0.05 in a later analysis. Because HLA typing was missing for some donors at each locus, association tests included only the typed subset. Roughly uniform sequencing depth across donors was assumed in presence/absence analyses, although this assumption may not hold. Compared with the approximately 720-donor mean, donors in an Asian-associated ancestry cluster had fewer N-insertions in productive TCRs, according to a later genetic analysis. Three of the identified cytomegalovirus-associated TCR beta chains were confirmed in vitro to be specific for cytomegalovirus antigens. A total of 150 to 200 TCR beta chains were listed by the study as associated with cytomegalovirus. A further reported finding was that TCR beta sequences accurately predicted the HLA-A and HLA-B alleles for most subjects in the first cohort. In an earlier analysis of 450 to 750 of the donors, most TCR beta V segments appeared in productive rearrangements about 87% or about 30% of the time, broadly matching IMGT annotations. A cluster of highly shared sequence variants was judged likely to be a technical artifact of the sequencing pipeline. Linkage disequilibrium might explain the correlated functional status among segregating V segments, but an unknown experimental factor could not be excluded. Some IMGT-functional V segments, including TRBV6-2 and TRBV6-3, could not be told apart with the 87-base-pair reads, so those segments were excluded. In a later analysis, TCR association rates were found to vary across HLA loci, with the most associated TCRs seen for DRB1 alleles and the fewest for HLA-C alleles. According to a later analysis, parvovirus B19, influenza, CMV and Epstein-Barr virus appeared linked to several top co-occurrence clusters. In a later analysis, most CMV-associated TCR beta chains were found to appear HLA-restricted, with HLA associations seemingly driven largely by CMV exposure. An association between a missense DCLRE1C variant and V-gene and J-gene trimming of TCR beta chains was found in a later genetic analysis and replicated in an independent cohort. In a later analysis, HLA-associated TCR beta chains were found to be more clonally expanded and to have lower generation probabilities than equally common non-associated chains. This cohort had only TCR beta chains sequenced, and the lack of alpha or paired-chain data limited which features could be detected. When HLA alleles, especially DR and DQ, strongly co-occurred, TCR associations were difficult to assign to individual alleles. It was suggested by the authors that the approach could potentially be generalized to other disease states and immunological phenotypes. Fewer than 20 rarely observed V segments, including chromosome 9 orphons, were excluded from the earlier analysis of approximately 500 of the donors because counts were too low.

Library creation used the immunoSEQ multiplex PCR assay. The multiplex PCR relied on a mix of 60 forward primers for TCR Vbeta segments and 13 reverse primers for TCR Jbeta segments. Amplification of the CDR3 region of rearranged TCR beta genes was performed with a multiplex PCR assay on genomic DNA. The amplified TCR beta libraries were sequenced on the Illumina HiSeq System as 87-base-pair reads. Processing in the source paper ran as follows. In a later analysis, tens of millions of unique TCR beta chains were counted across the 650 to 750 repertoires, and roughly 11 million of these chains were shared by at least two donors. To remove PCR and sequencing errors, raw reads were error-corrected and collapsed into unique sequences using a nearest-neighbor algorithm that merged closely related sequences. V, D and J gene segments were assigned by aligning CDR3 sequences to IMGT reference sequences. For a sequence to be retained, a match of at least six nucleotides was required to both a V gene segment and a J gene segment. A rearrangement was called productive if the CDR3 had no stop codons and remained in frame with V and J, and every other rearrangement was called non-productive. CDR3 was defined according to IMGT convention as the region running from the second conserved V-encoded cysteine to the conserved J-encoded phenylalanine. In an earlier analysis of 550 to 650 of the donors, sequences lacking an unambiguous match to a single V gene segment were excluded. In an earlier analysis of approximately 590 of the donors, a V segment was called functional when productive rearrangements were above 56.7%, and segregating when the standard deviation between donors exceeded 5%. A statistical classification framework was developed to diagnose cytomegalovirus status using the catalog of TCR beta chain sequences. In a later analysis, TCR nucleotide sequences were compared against IMGT/GENE-DB human TR gene sequences so that V and J genes could be assigned. The TCRdist pipeline was used in a later analysis to assign CDR3 sequences and most-parsimonious VDJ recombination scenarios. In a later analysis, each TCR beta chain was defined by its CDR3 amino acid sequence together with its V-gene family, and reads lacking a unique V-gene family were excluded. A later analysis removed 592 highly shared, low-generation-probability nucleotide sequences to deal with suspected cross-contamination and a sequencing artifact. For each public chain, a later analysis derived a clonal expansion index from normalized ranks of inferred template counts within each repertoire. A later analysis computed generation probabilities with a VDJ recombination model fitted to out-of-frame rearrangements, and checked the results against IGoR. Hypergeometric tests were used in a later analysis to score TCR-TCR, TCR-HLA and TCR-CMV co-occurrence, with a repertoire-size bias correction applied to the TCR pairs. False discovery rates were estimated in a later analysis by permuting HLA or CMV assignments 20 times. In a later analysis, co-occurring TCRs were grouped with DBSCAN, and TCRdist sequence similarity was added when clustering was performed within HLA-allele-positive subsets. For co-occurrence clustering, repertoires with fewer than 30,000 or more than 120,000 public chains were excluded, along with five repertoires with anomalous nucleotide sharing. In its TCRdb copy, this immuneACCESS table keeps in-frame sequences only and misses some clones. Where compared with another copy, unresolved V genes explain less than half of these, and the others have no known cause. D and trimming come from the DNA, and the V and J calls and clone size come from that table. For this sample the table gives 160,000 or so clones, of which 86% were detected only once. The top ten clones comprise just under 2% of the sample.

Recombination connected TRBV11-2 to TRBJ2-5; 6 matching bases give a weak D call of TRBD2. The source material was PBMCs. The source of this sequence is a woman aged 18-30 years in good health and CMV-seronegative. The bases read TGTGCCAGCAGCCCGCCTAGCGCCAACTCCTTTCAAGAGACCCAGTACTTC. This yields the protein CASSPPSANSFQETQYF.